What follows are 5 T cell receptor beta chains derived from one specimen sequenced in a study of T cell clonality in common variable immunodeficiency. Study-level findings and limits: Fewer deletions and N-nucleotide insertions were reportedly seen in common variable immunodeficiency TCR beta sequences.

Antigens of these TCRs are unknown. Profiling relied on immunoSEQ multiplex PCR, and the TCRdb table lists in-frame clones only, not all of them. Singletons are absent from the sample, which has some 19,000 clones. Sequencing used peripheral blood mononuclear cells. The receptors derive from a human donor with common variable immunodeficiency.

For this clone: The read gets to within 3 residues of the CDR3 end, and the germline J gene fills in the rest. The chain is built from TRBV30 and TRBJ1-2, with D tentatively TRBD1 (5 bases). V was cut by 0 bases and J by 7 bases, with 21 bases left in between. Germline V gene sequence: CDR1 GTSNPN, CDR2 SVGIG (reference sequence). The CDR3 runs to 16 residues. The chain's CDR3 is CAWSVYSVGQGGGYTF. The CDR3 bases that were read are TGTGCCTGGAGTGTCTATAGTGTTGGACAAGGAGGTGGC.

This clone has just a few counts. The read ends 3 residues shy of where the CDR3 ends; the end is completed using the germline J gene. The genes are TRBV30 and TRBJ2-7; tentative D call: TRBD2 (6 bases). From germline, CDR1 is GTSNPN and CDR2 SVGIG (reference sequence). V was cut by 3 bases and J by 4 bases, with 16 bases left in between. The length of the CDR3 is 14 residues. Incomplete CDR3 DNA: TGTGCCTGGAGGATGTCGGGACTTTCATACGAG. Its translation: CAWRMSGLSYE. The full CDR3 protein is CAWRMSGLSYEQYF.

A word on this clone: The sequence runs out 3 residues before the end of the CDR3; the remainder is reconstructed from the germline J gene. The chain combines TRBV7-2 with TRBJ2-1; TRBD1 agrees at 11 bases. The germline V gene has CDR1 SGHTA and CDR2 FQGNSA. After removal of 6 bases from V and 3 bases from J, the junction contained 4 bases not matched to a gene. This CDR3 is built from 15 residues. This CDR3 reads CASSYGTGGYNEQFF. CDR3 DNA, as far as it was read: TGTGCCAGCAGTTACGGGACAGGGGGCTACAATGAG.

This clone appeared a few times. The read stops 3 residues short of the end of the CDR3; the missing end is completed from the germline J gene. The chain links TRBV30 to TRBJ1-6, with 9 positions matching TRBD1. Germline V CDR1 and CDR2: GTSNPN, SVGIG (reference sequence). J gave up 10 bases and V 5 bases, and 6 bases lay outside the gene matches. The CDR3 covers 13 residues. The CDR3 bases that were read are TGTGCCTGGGGGGACAGGGTATTATCACCC. Its protein is CAWGDRVLSP. The CDR3 in full is CAWGDRVLSPLHF.

This clone was seen many times. With the read ending 3 residues before the CDR3 end, the germline J gene is used to fill in that end. The chain carries TRBV7-9 and TRBJ2-7, with D possibly TRBD2 on 6 matching bases. Germline V lookup: CDR1 SEHNR, CDR2 FQNEAQ (reference sequence). Trimming left V 6 bases short and J 0 bases short, with 15 bases between. This CDR3 contains 15 residues. CDR3 bases read: TGTGCCAGCAGGGACCCTGGGGGGACCTCCTACGAG. The encoded protein is CASRDPGGTSYE. The full CDR3 sequence reads CASRDPGGTSYEQYF.